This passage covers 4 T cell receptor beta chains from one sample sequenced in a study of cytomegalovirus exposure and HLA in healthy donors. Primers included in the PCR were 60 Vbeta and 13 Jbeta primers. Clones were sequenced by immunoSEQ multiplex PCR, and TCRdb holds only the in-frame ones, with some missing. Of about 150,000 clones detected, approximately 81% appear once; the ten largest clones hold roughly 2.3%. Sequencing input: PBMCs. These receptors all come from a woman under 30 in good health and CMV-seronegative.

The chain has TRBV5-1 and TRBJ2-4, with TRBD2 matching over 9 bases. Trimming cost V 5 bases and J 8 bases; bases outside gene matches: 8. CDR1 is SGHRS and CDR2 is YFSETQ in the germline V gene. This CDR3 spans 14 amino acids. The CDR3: CASRLAGARDIQYF. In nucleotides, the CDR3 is TGCGCCAGCAGGTTAGCGGGGGCAAGGGACATTCAGTACTTC. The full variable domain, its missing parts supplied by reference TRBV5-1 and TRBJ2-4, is KAGVTQTPRYLIKTRGQQVTLSCSPISGHRSVSWYQQTPGQGLQFLFEYFSETQRNKGNFPGRFSGRQFSNSRSEMNVSTLELGDSALYLCASRLAGARDIQYFGAGTRLSVL.

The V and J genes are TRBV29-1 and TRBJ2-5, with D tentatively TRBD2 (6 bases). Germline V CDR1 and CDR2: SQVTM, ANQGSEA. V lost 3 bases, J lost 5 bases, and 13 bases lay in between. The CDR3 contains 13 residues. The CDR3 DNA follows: TGCAGCGTTGACCCCGGGGGTCGGGAGACCCAGTACTTC. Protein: CSVDPGGRETQYF. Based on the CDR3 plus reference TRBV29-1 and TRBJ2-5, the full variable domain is SAVISQKPSRDICQRGTSLTIQCQVDSQVTMMFWYRQQPGQSLTLIATANQGSEATYESGFVIDKFPISRPNLTFSTLTVSNMSPEDSSIYLCSVDPGGRETQYFGPGTRLLVL.

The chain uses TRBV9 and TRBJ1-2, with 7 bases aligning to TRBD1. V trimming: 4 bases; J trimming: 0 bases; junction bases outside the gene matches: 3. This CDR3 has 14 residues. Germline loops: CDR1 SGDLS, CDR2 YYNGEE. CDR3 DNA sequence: TGTGCCAGCAGCTTGACAGGGTCTAACTATGGCTACACCTTC. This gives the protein CASSLTGSNYGYTF.

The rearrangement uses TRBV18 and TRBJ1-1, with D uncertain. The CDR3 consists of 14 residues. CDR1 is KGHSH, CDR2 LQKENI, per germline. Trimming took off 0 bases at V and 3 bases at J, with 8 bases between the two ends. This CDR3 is CASSPPTGHTEAFF. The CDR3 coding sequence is TGTGCCAGCTCACCACCAACTGGGCACACTGAAGCTTTCTTT.